These T cell receptor beta chains were read from a single sample in a study of T cell clones after liver transplantation. Using immunoSEQ multiplex PCR, the repertoire was profiled, and TCRdb retains in-frame clones only, with some absent. The table has approximately 72,000 clones, 90% seen once; the top ten hold approximately 2.4%. The source was CD4+ T cells from blood, collected before liver transplant. These receptors were obtained from a human donor who received a liver transplant. The CDR3 runs from the conserved cysteine through the conserved F or W. Fields, in order: V gene, D gene, clone size, J gene, CDR3 DNA, CDR3 protein. The D gene is left open where the match is weak. Expanded clones are given a class, and other clones once, few, many or no size at all.

V gene: TRBV6-1; D gene: NA; clone size: NA; J gene: TRBJ1-1; CDR3 DNA: TGTGCCAGCAGTCACTGGGAAAACACTGAAGCTTTCTTT; CDR3 protein: CASSHWENTEAFF
V gene: TRBV11-3; D gene: NA; clone size: NA; J gene: TRBJ2-3; CDR3 DNA: TGTGCCAGCAGCCTACTTGGGGGAGGCGGCACAGATACGCAGTATTTT; CDR3 protein: CASSLLGGGGTDTQYF
V gene: TRBV28; D gene: NA; clone size: NA; J gene: TRBJ2-7; CDR3 DNA: TGTGCCAGCAGTTTGCCCCCTCCCTACGAGCAGTACTTC; CDR3 protein: CASSLPPPYEQYF
V gene: TRBV7-2; D gene: TRBD2; clone size: NA; J gene: TRBJ2-7; CDR3 DNA: TGTGCCAGCAGCCTTAGGGAGGGCCGGGCCGAGCAGTACTTC; CDR3 protein: CASSLREGRAEQYF
V gene: TRBV6-5; D gene: NA; clone size: NA; J gene: TRBJ2-3; CDR3 DNA: TGTGCCAGCAGTTACTCCGCCGGCTACACAGATACGCAGTATTTT; CDR3 protein: CASSYSAGYTDTQYF
V gene: TRBV7-9; D gene: TRBD1; clone size: NA; J gene: TRBJ1-4; CDR3 DNA: TGTGCCAGCAGCCCTGGGACAGGCGTTAATGAAAAACTGTTTTTT; CDR3 protein: CASSPGTGVNEKLFF
V gene: TRBV6-1; D gene: TRBD1; clone size: NA; J gene: TRBJ1-3; CDR3 DNA: TGTGCCGGAAAGGACAGGGCTGGAAACACCATATATTTT; CDR3 protein: CAGKDRAGNTIYF
V gene: TRBV15; D gene: NA; clone size: NA; J gene: TRBJ2-5; CDR3 DNA: TGTGCCACCAGCCAGAGCGGTGAGACCCAGTACTTC; CDR3 protein: CATSQSGETQYF
V gene: TRBV5-4; D gene: TRBD2; clone size: NA; J gene: TRBJ2-2; CDR3 DNA: TGTGCCAGCAGTCGTCCGGGACCCGGGGGGGCCGGGGAGCTGTTTTTT; CDR3 protein: CASSRPGPGGAGELFF
V gene: TRBV7-9; D gene: NA; clone size: NA; J gene: TRBJ2-2; CDR3 DNA: TGTGCCAGCAGCTTAGGGGGCCAGCGTGGCGGCGGGGAGCTGTTTTTT; CDR3 protein: CASSLGGQRGGGELFF
V gene: TRBV6-1; D gene: TRBD1; clone size: NA; J gene: TRBJ2-7; CDR3 DNA: TGTGCCACTACCCTGACAGGGGGCTACTACGAGCAGTACTTC; CDR3 protein: CATTLTGGYYEQYF
V gene: TRBV15; D gene: TRBD2; clone size: once; J gene: TRBJ2-7; CDR3 DNA: TGTGCCACCAGCAGAGAACTAGCGGGAGTCTACGAGCAGTACTTC; CDR3 protein: CATSRELAGVYEQYF
V gene: TRBV6-5; D gene: TRBD1; clone size: NA; J gene: TRBJ2-5; CDR3 DNA: TGTGCCAGCAGTATGGACAGGGGGGCAGAGACCCAGTACTTC; CDR3 protein: CASSMDRGAETQYF
V gene: TRBV4-1; D gene: TRBD1; clone size: NA; J gene: TRBJ2-2; CDR3 DNA: TGCGCCAGCAGCATCCGGGACAGGAACGACGGGGAGCTGTTTTTT; CDR3 protein: CASSIRDRNDGELFF
V gene: TRBV28; D gene: TRBD1; clone size: NA; J gene: TRBJ1-4; CDR3 DNA: TGTGCCAGCAGTTCAGGACAGGGCGGTGAAAAACTGTTTTTT; CDR3 protein: CASSSGQGGEKLFF